Shown below are 11 T cell receptor beta chains from a single sample sequenced in a study of blood T cell repertoires in COVID-19. Produced via immunoSEQ multiplex PCR; TCRdb's table is partial and in-frame only. In the table there are around 360,000 clones, about 90% of which are singletons. Sequencing was performed on PBMCs or T cells enriched from blood (not recorded which). The receptors were gathered from a woman aged 30 to 39 who had recovered from COVID-19.

This chain joins TRBV29-1 and TRBJ1-4, with D possibly TRBD1 on 5 matching bases. The germline V and J ends were trimmed by 4 bases and 4 bases, with 7 bases remaining between them. The length of the CDR3 is 12 residues. Per the germline V gene, CDR1 is SQVTM and CDR2 is ANQGSEA. CDR3 amino acids: CSVGQYNEKLFF. Here the CDR3 DNA reads TGCAGCGTTGGACAGTATAATGAAAAACTGTTTTTT.

This sequence joins TRBV29-1 and TRBJ1-2; 9 bases are a match to TRBD1. Germline V CDR1 and CDR2: SQVTM, ANQGSEA. The CDR3 is made up of 14 amino acids. J lost 3 bases, V lost 7 bases, and 9 bases had no gene match. The DNA for the CDR3 is TGCAGCGCCCAATTCAGGACAGGGGACTATGGCTACACCTTC. It is translated as CSAQFRTGDYGYTF.

The CDR3 reads CASREGLAGEVTGELFF. CDR3 nucleotide sequence: TGTGCCTCAAGAGAGGGTTTAGCGGGAGAGGTCACCGGGGAGCTGTTTTTT. The chain combines TRBV4-2 with TRBJ2-2, with 9 bases that match TRBD2. The V gene end was trimmed by 11 bases and the J gene end by 4 bases; junction bases not matched to a gene: 17. The CDR3 spans 17 residues. CDR1 is LGHNA and CDR2 is YNFKEQ in the germline V gene.

CDR3 in DNA: TGTGCCAGCAGTTCTTCAACAGCTGTCGCTAACTATGGCTACACCTTC. It encodes CASSSSTAVANYGYTF. The V call is TRBV28, the J call TRBJ1-2; D gene unclear. V lost 4 bases to trimming and J lost 0 bases, with 15 bases between them. From germline, CDR1 is MDHEN and CDR2 SYDVKM. This CDR3 is built from 16 residues.

This chain uses TRBV10-2 with TRBJ1-3, with D uncertain. V was cut by 6 bases and J by 0 bases, with 12 bases left in between. Germline assignment: CDR1 WSHSY and CDR2 SAAADI. The CDR3 runs 15 residues. In DNA form, the CDR3 reads TGCGCCAGCAGCCCCAGGCCGAGCTCTGGAAACACCATATATTTT. Amino acids: CASSPRPSSGNTIYF.

The rearrangement links TRBV4-1 to TRBJ1-1; no firm D call. Trimming pared 1 base from V and 1 base from J, leaving 10 bases between. CDR3 length: 15 amino acids. The germline V gene encodes CDR1 MGHRA and CDR2 YSYEKL. For the CDR3, the DNA is TGCGCCAGCAGCCAAGTCCCGGTTTCGAACACTGAAGCTTTCTTT. Protein sequence: CASSQVPVSNTEAFF.

This clone was recorded only once. The genes are TRBV19 and TRBJ1-5, with 11 bases identical to TRBD1. Germline lookup yields CDR1 LNHDA and CDR2 SQIVND (reference sequence). V trimming: 0 bases; J trimming: 5 bases; junction bases outside the gene matches: 0. The CDR3 has 15 amino acids. The CDR3 loop reads CASSIEDRGHQPQHF. The CDR3 DNA reads as TGTGCCAGTAGTATAGAGGACAGGGGGCATCAGCCCCAGCATTTT.

The chain uses TRBV7-9 and TRBJ2-5, with 9 bases that match TRBD1. CDR3 length: 15 residues. Germline V lookup: CDR1 SEHNR, CDR2 FQNEAQ (reference sequence). The J segment lost 0 bases and the V segment lost 5 bases, leaving 4 bases of the junction unmatched. In DNA, the CDR3 is TGTGCCAGCAGCCTCGGGACAGGGAACCAAGAGACCCAGTACTTC. The encoded protein is CASSLGTGNQETQYF.

Here the CDR3 reads CASSSRDSITDTQYF. The CDR3 bases are TGTGCCAGCAGTTCAAGGGACAGCATCACAGATACGCAGTATTTT. V usage is TRBV27 and J usage is TRBJ2-3; 7 positions agree with TRBD1. V gave up 4 bases and J gave up 2 bases; unmatched junction bases: 6. Germline lookup yields CDR1 MNHEY and CDR2 SMNVEV (reference sequence). CDR3 size: 15 residues.

This chain joins TRBV9 and TRBJ1-6; 8 nucleotides match TRBD1. This CDR3 is 15 amino acids long. V lost 0 bases to trimming and J lost 10 bases; unmatched junction nucleotides: 6. Per germline, CDR1 SGDLS and CDR2 YYNGEE. The CDR3 DNA is TGTGCCAGCAGCGTAGTCGATGGACAGGGCTCACCCCTCCACTTT. It specifies CASSVVDGQGSPLHF.

The rearrangement links TRBV11-2 to TRBJ2-1; 7 bases map to TRBD2. The CDR3 is 13 residues long. Germline CDR1 and CDR2: SGHAT and FQNNGV. Trimming removed 0 bases from V and 15 bases from J; junction bases left unmatched: 8. The CDR3 DNA reads TGTGCCAGCAGCTTAGATCGCCGCGGGAGACCGTTCTTC. As protein: CASSLDRRGRPFF.